A selection of T cell receptor beta chains follows, all from one sample in a study of shared clonotypes between healthy human individuals. Clones were read by immunoSEQ multiplex PCR, and TCRdb kept only the in-frame ones, dropping some. The repertoire holds around 1 million clones, with around three quarters as singletons. What was sequenced was memory CD4+ T cells sorted from blood. The receptors here all came from a man aged 18 to 30 in good health. Both conserved end residues are part of each CDR3. D genes are given only for firm matches. Not every row has a clone size; where given, it reads once, few, many or a size class.

clone_size j_call v_call d_call cdr3_aa cdr3_nt
- TRBJ2-5 TRBV2 TRBD2 CASSALTSGRASQETQYF TGTGCCAGCAGTGCTCTTACTAGCGGGAGGGCCTCTCAAGAGACCCAGTACTTC
many TRBJ2-5 TRBV25-1 - CASSDVQTQYF TGTGCCAGCAGTGATGTTCAGACCCAGTACTTC
- TRBJ2-5 TRBV19 TRBD1 CASTQGTGRETQYF TGTGCCAGTACCCAAGGGACAGGGAGAGAGACCCAGTACTTC
- TRBJ2-5 TRBV19 - CASSIEGGYQETQYF TGTGCCAGTAGTATAGAGGGCGGGTACCAAGAGACCCAGTACTTC
- TRBJ1-3 TRBV5-1 - CASSPQGSGNTIYF TGCGCCAGCAGCCCGCAGGGCTCTGGAAACACCATATATTTT
- TRBJ2-1 TRBV7-2 - CASSPGAQIASEQFF TGTGCCAGCAGCCCTGGGGCCCAGATAGCTAGTGAGCAGTTCTTC
- TRBJ1-2 TRBV7-9 - CASSPERYGYTF TGTGCCAGCAGCCCCGAGAGGTATGGCTACACCTTC
- TRBJ1-5 TRBV9 TRBD1 CASSRGQGAWQPQHF TGTGCCAGCAGCAGGGGACAGGGGGCATGGCAGCCCCAGCATTTT
- TRBJ2-2 TRBV7-2 - CASSLETGPWYTGELFF TGTGCCAGCAGCTTAGAAACGGGACCTTGGTACACCGGGGAGCTGTTTTTT
- TRBJ2-2 TRBV6-6 - CASSYSTQSNTGELFF TGTGCCAGCAGTTACTCGACTCAATCGAACACCGGGGAGCTGTTTTTT
- TRBJ1-4 TRBV28 TRBD1 CASRPGTGVEKLFF TGTGCCAGCAGACCCGGGACAGGGGTCGAAAAACTGTTTTTT
- TRBJ1-2 TRBV10-3 - CAIRTDFYGYTF TGTGCCATCCGGACGGATTTCTATGGCTACACCTTC
- TRBJ2-2 TRBV11-2 TRBD2 CASSSLTGAGSGELFF TGTGCCAGCAGCTCCCTTACGGGAGCGGGGTCCGGGGAGCTGTTTTTT
- TRBJ2-3 TRBV19 TRBD2 CASSIGGGRATDTQYF TGTGCCAGTAGTATAGGAGGCGGGAGGGCCACAGATACGCAGTATTTT
- TRBJ2-3 TRBV19 TRBD2 CASTSTSGSTDTQYF TGTGCCAGTACCTCGACTAGCGGGAGCACAGATACGCAGTATTTT
- TRBJ2-5 TRBV7-8 - CASSPEGRRGETQYF TGTGCCAGCAGCCCCGAAGGACGTCGGGGGGAGACCCAGTACTTC
- TRBJ2-2 TRBV19 - CASTRGPQGLYTGELFF TGTGCCAGTACCCGGGGCCCACAGGGACTATACACCGGGGAGCTGTTTTTT
- TRBJ2-1 TRBV7-2 TRBD1 CASSLEGQAYNEQFF TGTGCCAGCAGCTTAGAGGGACAGGCCTACAATGAGCAGTTCTTC
- TRBJ2-7 TRBV29-1 TRBD1 CSVKTGGEQYF TGCAGCGTCAAAACAGGGGGCGAGCAGTACTTC
- TRBJ2-3 TRBV10-1 - CASSATDTQYF TGCGCCAGCAGCGCAACAGATACGCAGTATTTT
- TRBJ2-7 TRBV19 TRBD2 CASSATSGGAYEQYF TGTGCCAGTAGTGCGACTAGCGGGGGGGCCTACGAGCAGTACTTC
- TRBJ1-2 TRBV28 TRBD1 CASTGGASYGYTF TGTGCCAGCACAGGGGGCGCAAGCTATGGCTACACCTTC
- TRBJ1-5 TRBV30 - CAWSAGAGQPQHF TGTGCCTGGAGTGCGGGGGCAGGACAGCCCCAGCATTTT
- TRBJ2-3 TRBV28 - CASSLEHPTDTQYF TGTGCCAGCAGTTTGGAACACCCCACAGATACGCAGTATTTT
- TRBJ2-3 TRBV2 TRBD2 CASTMRGGRDTQYF TGTGCCAGCACTATGCGGGGGGGCCGGGATACGCAGTATTTT
few TRBJ2-7 TRBV5-4 - CASSRTDSYEQYF TGTGCCAGCAGCCGGACAGATTCCTACGAGCAGTACTTC